The rows below give T cell receptor beta chains drawn from one sample of a study of blood T cells in healthy people across ages. TCRdb called the 5' RACE reads again in MiXCR, with one record for every CDR3 protein. The sample records fewer than 1,000,000 distinct CDR3 sequences, around 45% being singletons. The sequencing input was blood. The receptor set was obtained from a man in his 60s in good health. Each CDR3 is given with its conserved first and last residue. Clone size appears in some rows only: once, few, many, or a class for an expanded clone.

v_call	j_call	clone_size	cdr3_aa
TRBV7-9	TRBJ1-1	.	CAGSLGTAQREAFF
TRBV12-3/TRBV12-4	TRBJ1-2	few	CASSFGARLQGYTF
TRBV20-1	.	.	CSAGGLATVETQYF
TRBV27	TRBJ2-3	.	CAGSALLQDTDTQYF
TRBV24-1	TRBJ2-3	.	CATSGVRRGLSTDTQYF
TRBV7-2	TRBJ2-5	many	CASSLVISGGMEETQYF
TRBV5-1	TRBJ2-3	.	CASSTRGTRGLSTDTQYF
TRBV11-2	TRBJ2-7	.	CASSLEAVARSPGERRFYEQYF
TRBV6-6	TRBJ1-2	.	CASSSGGLDGYTF
TRBV4-1	.	once	CASSQPTGVTNEQYF
TRBV7-9	TRBJ2-4	.	CASSAPGDWKNIQYF
TRBV18	TRBJ2-5	.	CASSPRTGENSQYF
TRBV4-1	TRBJ2-2	.	CASSHDDTGTSALDTGELFF
TRBV4-3	TRBJ1-2	.	CASSQDHRQANYGYTF
TRBV4-3	TRBJ1-5	many	CASSQEYSSNQPQHF
TRBV12-3/TRBV12-4	TRBJ2-1	.	CASSLSGQAPGWQFF